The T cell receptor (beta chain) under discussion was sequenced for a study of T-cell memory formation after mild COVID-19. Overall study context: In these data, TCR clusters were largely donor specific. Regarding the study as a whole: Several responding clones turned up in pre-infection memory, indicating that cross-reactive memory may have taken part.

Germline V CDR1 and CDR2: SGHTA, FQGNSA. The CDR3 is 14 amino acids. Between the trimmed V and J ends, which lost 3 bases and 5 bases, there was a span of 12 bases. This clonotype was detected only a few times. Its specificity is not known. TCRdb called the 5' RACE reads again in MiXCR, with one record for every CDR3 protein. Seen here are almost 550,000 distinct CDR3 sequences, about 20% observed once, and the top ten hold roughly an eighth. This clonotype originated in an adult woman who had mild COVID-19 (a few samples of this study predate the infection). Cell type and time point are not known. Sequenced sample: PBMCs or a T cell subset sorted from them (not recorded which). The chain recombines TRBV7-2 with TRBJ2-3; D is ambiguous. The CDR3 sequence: CASSFPLEQDTQYF. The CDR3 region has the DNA TGTGCCAGCAGCTTCCCTTTAGAACAAGATACGCAGTATTTT.